This T cell receptor (beta chain) was sequenced in a study of shared clonotypes between healthy human individuals. Study observations and caveats: Across subsets, estimated richness was generally greater for naive than for memory populations.

V shed 4 bases and J shed 4 bases, with 18 bases lying between them. CDR3 size: 16 residues. Per the germline V gene, CDR1 is SGHRS and CDR2 is YFSETQ. The split of CD4+ cells yielded CD45RA+ naive and CD45RA-negative memory subsets. A word on this clone: What it recognizes is unknown.

Method: immunoSEQ multiplex PCR; TCRdb's copy keeps in-frame clones and lacks some. The sample consists of around 980,000 clones, 75% to 80% of them appearing once. Sample: memory CD4+ T cells from PBMCs. The subset: CD45RA-negative fraction. The genes are TRBV5-1 and TRBJ2-1, with a possible D match to TRBD1 (7 bases). This sequence originates from a man younger than 35 in good health. Some clones in this sample may be carry-over from other donors' samples. In nucleotides, the CDR3 is TGCGCCAGCAGCCTCCGGGGGCCAGGGGGATACAATGAGCAGTTCTTC. Encoded protein: CASSLRGPGGYNEQFF.